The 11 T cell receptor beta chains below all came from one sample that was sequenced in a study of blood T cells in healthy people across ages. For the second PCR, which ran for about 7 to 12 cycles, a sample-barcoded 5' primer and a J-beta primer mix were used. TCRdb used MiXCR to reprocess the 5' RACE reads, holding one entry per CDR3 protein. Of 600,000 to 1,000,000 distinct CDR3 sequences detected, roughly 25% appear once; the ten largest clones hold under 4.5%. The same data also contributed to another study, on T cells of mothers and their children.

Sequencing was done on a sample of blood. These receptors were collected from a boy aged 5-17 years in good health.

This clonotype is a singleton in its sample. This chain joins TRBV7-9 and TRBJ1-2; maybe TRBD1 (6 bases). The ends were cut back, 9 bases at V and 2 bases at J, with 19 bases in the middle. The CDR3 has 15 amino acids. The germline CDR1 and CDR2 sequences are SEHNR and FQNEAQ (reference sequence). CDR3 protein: CASPSSGAENYGYTF. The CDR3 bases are TGTGCCAGTCCTTCCTCGGGGGCTGAAAACTATGGCTACACCTTC.

The CDR3 DNA reads TGTGCCAGCAGCGTATCCCCCCGGGGGGACTACACCGGGGAGCTGTTTTTT. Encoded protein: CASSVSPRGDYTGELFF. The V call is TRBV9, the J call TRBJ2-2, with 7 bases identical to TRBD2. The CDR3 loop spans 17 amino acids. Looked up from germline, CDR1 is SGDLS and CDR2 is YYNGEE. J gave up 3 bases and V 1 base, and 9 bases lay outside the gene matches.

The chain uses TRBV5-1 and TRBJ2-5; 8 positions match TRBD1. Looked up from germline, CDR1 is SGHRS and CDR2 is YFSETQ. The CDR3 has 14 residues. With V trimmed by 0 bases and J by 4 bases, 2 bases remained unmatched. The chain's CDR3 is CASSLVQGAETQYF. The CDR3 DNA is TGCGCCAGCAGCTTGGTTCAGGGGGCAGAGACCCAGTACTTC.

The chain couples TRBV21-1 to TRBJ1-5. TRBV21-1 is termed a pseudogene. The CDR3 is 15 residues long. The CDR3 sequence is CASSKGKGGDQPQHF. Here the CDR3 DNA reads TGTGCCAGCAGCAAAGGCAAAGGCGGAGATCAGCCCCAGCATTTT.

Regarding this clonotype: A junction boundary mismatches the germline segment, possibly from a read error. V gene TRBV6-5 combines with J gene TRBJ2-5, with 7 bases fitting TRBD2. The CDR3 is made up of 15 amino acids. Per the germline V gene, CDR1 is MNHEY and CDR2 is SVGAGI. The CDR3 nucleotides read TGTGCCAGCAGTTACGGGGGGGGGAACCAAGAGACCCGGTACTTC. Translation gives CASSYGGGNQETRYF.

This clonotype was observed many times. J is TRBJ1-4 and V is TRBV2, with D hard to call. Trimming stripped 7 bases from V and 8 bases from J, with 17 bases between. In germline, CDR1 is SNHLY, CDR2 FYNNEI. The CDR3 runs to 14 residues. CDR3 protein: CASKWAAPNEKLFF. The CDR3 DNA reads TGTGCCAGCAAGTGGGCGGCCCCCAACGAAAAACTGTTTTTT.

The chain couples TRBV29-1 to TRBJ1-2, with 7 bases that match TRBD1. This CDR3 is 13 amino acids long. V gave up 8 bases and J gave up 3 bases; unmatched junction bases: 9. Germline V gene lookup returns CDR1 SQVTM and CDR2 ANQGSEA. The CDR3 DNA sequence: TGCAGCTACAGGGGCGCCGGCGACTATGGCTACACCTTC. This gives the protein CSYRGAGDYGYTF.

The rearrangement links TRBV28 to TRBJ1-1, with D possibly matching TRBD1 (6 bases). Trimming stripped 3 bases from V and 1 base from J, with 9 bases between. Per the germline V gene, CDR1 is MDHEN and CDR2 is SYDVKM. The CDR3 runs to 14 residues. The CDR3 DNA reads TGTGCCAGCAGTTTGGAGACAGGGAACACTGAAGCTTTCTTT. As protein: CASSLETGNTEAFF. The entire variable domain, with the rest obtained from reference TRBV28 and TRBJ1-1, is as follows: DVKVTQSSRYLVKRTGEKVFLECVQDMDHENMFWYRQDPGLGLRLIYFSYDVKMKEKGDIPEGYSVSREKKERFSLILESASTNQTSMYLCASSLETGNTEAFFGQGTRLTVV.

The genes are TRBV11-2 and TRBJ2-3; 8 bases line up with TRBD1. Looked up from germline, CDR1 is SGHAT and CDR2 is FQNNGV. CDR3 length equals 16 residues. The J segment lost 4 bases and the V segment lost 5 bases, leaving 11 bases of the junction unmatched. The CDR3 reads CASSPRPDRVSDTQYF. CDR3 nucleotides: TGTGCCAGCAGCCCCCGCCCGGACAGGGTTTCAGATACGCAGTATTTT.

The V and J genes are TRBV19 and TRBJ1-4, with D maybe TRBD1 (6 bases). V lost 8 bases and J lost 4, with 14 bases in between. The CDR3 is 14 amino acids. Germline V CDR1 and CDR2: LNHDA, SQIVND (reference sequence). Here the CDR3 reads CASAIGGGNEKLFF. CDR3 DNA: TGTGCCAGTGCTATTGGAGGGGGTAATGAAAAACTGTTTTTT.

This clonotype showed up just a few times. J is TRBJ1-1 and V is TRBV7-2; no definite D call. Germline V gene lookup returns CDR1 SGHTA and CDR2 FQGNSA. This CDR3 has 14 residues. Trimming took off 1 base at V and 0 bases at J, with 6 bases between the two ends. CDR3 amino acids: CASSLVAVNTEAFF. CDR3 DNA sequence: TGTGCCAGCAGCTTAGTGGCAGTGAACACTGAAGCTTTCTTT.